The clone carrying this T cell receptor (beta chain) was counted many times. The J segment lost 4 bases and the V segment lost 4 bases, leaving 6 bases of the junction unmatched. This CDR3 has 14 amino acids. The germline V gene encodes CDR1 LGHDT and CDR2 YNNKEL (reference sequence). These data are taken from a study of T-cell reconstitution after alpha-beta-depleted transplantation in children. Unique molecular identifiers were used to barcode this TCRbeta library. TCRdb re-analysed the PCR reads in MiXCR, keeping a single row per CDR3 protein. The sample contains 200,000 to 250,000 distinct CDR3 sequences, around 12% of which appear only once.

The rearrangement uses TRBV3-1 and TRBJ2-7; 8 positions agree with TRBD1. Sequences were derived from PBMCs from the stem cell graft donor, sampled from the stem cell graft. The sequence came from a human donor who donated a stem cell graft to a child with acute lymphoblastic leukemia. CDR3 DNA sequence: TGTGCCAGCAGCCGAAAGGACAGGGTGTACGAGCAGTACTTC. It specifies CASSRKDRVYEQYF.